The rows below give T cell receptor beta chains drawn from one sample of a study of untreated major depressive disorder. Here immunoSEQ multiplex PCR was the method, and the copy in TCRdb shows in-frame clones only, minus some. The table includes tens of thousands of clones, roughly 93% detected once. Sample: CD4+ T cells from PBMCs. Source of these receptors: a young man in good health. CDR3s include the opening cysteine and the closing phenylalanine or tryptophan. The D gene is left open where the match is weak. Rows may omit the clone size; those that give it use once, few, many or a size class.

V	J	D	size	CDR3	DNA
TRBV10-3	TRBJ1-3	TRBD1	.	CAIRGTGGPGNTIYF	TGTGCCATCAGGGGAACAGGGGGCCCTGGAAACACCATATATTTT
TRBV6-1	TRBJ1-5	.	.	CASSAGAGQPQHF	TGTGCCAGCAGTGCTGGGGCCGGACAGCCCCAGCATTTT
TRBV5-1	TRBJ2-5	TRBD2	.	CASSSRTSGSQETQYF	TGCGCCAGCAGCTCACGGACTAGCGGGAGCCAGGAGACCCAGTACTTC
TRBV7-9	TRBJ1-2	.	.	CASSSRTEVLDTF	TGTGCCAGCAGCTCCCGGACCGAGGTATTGGACACCTTC
TRBV7-3	TRBJ2-6	TRBD2	.	CASSLAGGGSGANVLTF	TGTGCCAGCAGCTTGGCGGGGGGCGGCTCTGGGGCCAACGTCCTGACTTTC
TRBV18	TRBJ2-7	.	.	CASSVTGDFYEQYF	TGTGCCAGCTCTGTTACAGGGGACTTCTACGAGCAGTACTTC
TRBV27	TRBJ2-3	.	.	CASRFQGLDTQYF	TGTGCCAGCAGGTTTCAGGGGTTGGATACGCAGTATTTT
TRBV30	TRBJ1-5	.	.	CAWSVLGSGGQPQHF	TGTGCCTGGAGTGTACTCGGCTCTGGAGGACAGCCCCAGCATTTT
TRBV9	TRBJ2-3	TRBD1	once	CASSRGDRTADTQYF	TGTGCCAGCAGCAGAGGGGACAGAACGGCAGATACGCAGTATTTT
TRBV18	TRBJ2-1	TRBD2	.	CASSGSGARYNEQFF	TGTGCCAGCTCGGGGAGCGGGGCCCGATACAATGAGCAGTTCTTC
TRBV29-1	TRBJ2-1	TRBD2	.	CSVLLAGVIISYNEQFF	TGCAGCGTCCTACTAGCGGGAGTAATAATATCCTACAATGAGCAGTTCTTC
TRBV5-1	TRBJ2-7	TRBD2	.	CASSPGTSIVNEQYF	TGCGCCAGCAGCCCAGGGACTAGTATCGTCAACGAGCAGTACTTC
TRBV6-1	TRBJ1-1	.	.	CASTGGGTEAFF	TGTGCCAGCACCGGGGGGGGCACTGAAGCTTTCTTT
TRBV4-1	TRBJ1-1	TRBD1	.	CASSKGTGWSEAFF	TGCGCCAGCAGCAAAGGGACAGGGTGGTCTGAAGCTTTCTTT
TRBV5-1	TRBJ2-4	.	once	CASSLVGQNKNIQYF	TGCGCCAGCAGCTTGGTGGGCCAGAACAAAAACATTCAGTACTTC
TRBV4-1	TRBJ1-2	.	.	CASSQVVGGYGYTF	TGCGCCAGCAGCCAAGTGGTGGGAGGCTATGGCTACACCTTC
TRBV7-2	TRBJ2-7	.	few	CASSRTGLYEQYF	TGTGCCAGCAGCCGAACGGGACTTTACGAGCAGTACTTC
TRBV4-1	TRBJ2-5	TRBD1	.	CASSLTGTGKETQYF	TGCGCCAGCAGCCTAACCGGGACAGGGAAAGAGACCCAGTACTTC
TRBV5-1	TRBJ2-1	TRBD2	.	CASSVASGSRNEQFF	TGCGCCAGCAGCGTCGCTAGCGGGAGTAGGAATGAGCAGTTCTTC
TRBV2	TRBJ1-2	.	.	CASSEVGARGYTF	TGTGCCAGCAGTGAAGTGGGGGCGCGGGGCTACACCTTC
TRBV5-4	TRBJ2-7	TRBD1	.	CASSSGTGDGVYEQYF	TGTGCCAGCAGCTCCGGGACAGGGGATGGGGTATACGAGCAGTACTTC
TRBV6-5	TRBJ1-2	.	.	CASSSPNQGTYYGYTF	TGTGCCAGCAGTTCCCCGAATCAGGGGACCTACTATGGCTACACCTTC
TRBV30	TRBJ2-2	.	.	CACPPVQKANTGELFF	TGTGCCTGTCCCCCGGTGCAGAAGGCGAACACCGGGGAGCTGTTTTTT
TRBV13	TRBJ1-5	.	once	CASSFGRGNQPQHF	TGTGCCAGCAGTTTCGGACGGGGGAATCAGCCCCAGCATTTT
TRBV7-2	TRBJ2-5	.	.	CASSFRDQETQYF	TGTGCCAGCAGCTTCCGGGACCAAGAGACCCAGTACTTC
TRBV6-5	TRBJ1-2	.	.	CASTRGGYGYTF	TGTGCCAGCACGAGGGGGGGCTATGGCTACACCTTC
TRBV6-5	TRBJ2-2	TRBD1	.	CASSYDRETLELFF	TGTGCCAGCAGTTACGACAGGGAGACCCTCGAGCTGTTTTTT
TRBV15	TRBJ1-1	TRBD1	.	CATSRGLGTGITEAFF	TGTGCCACCAGCAGAGGGCTCGGGACAGGTATAACTGAAGCTTTCTTT
TRBV5-1	TRBJ2-1	TRBD2	.	CASSLVGGYYNEQFF	TGCGCCAGCAGCTTGGTCGGGGGGTATTACAATGAGCAGTTCTTC
TRBV18	TRBJ2-7	TRBD2	once	CASSSGGDYEQYF	TGTGCCAGCTCATCGGGAGGGGACTACGAGCAGTACTTC
TRBV11-2	TRBJ1-5	.	.	CASSLDIQGSKPQHF	TGTGCCAGCAGCTTAGATATCCAGGGAAGTAAGCCCCAGCATTTT
TRBV6-4	TRBJ1-2	.	.	CASSDTNAVSGYTF	TGTGCCAGCAGTGACACGAACGCCGTGAGTGGCTACACCTTC
TRBV4-1	TRBJ2-7	TRBD1	.	CASSQGIGQGAYEQYF	TGCGCCAGCAGCCAGGGGATTGGACAGGGAGCCTACGAGCAGTACTTC
TRBV5-4	TRBJ1-2	.	.	CASTRVPGRANYGYTF	TGTGCCAGCACCAGGGTTCCGGGCAGAGCTAACTATGGCTACACCTTC
TRBV2	TRBJ2-7	.	.	CASSDNPYEQYF	TGTGCCAGCAGTGATAACCCATACGAGCAGTACTTC
TRBV5-1	TRBJ2-2	TRBD1	.	CASARDSYTGELFF	TGCGCCAGCGCCAGGGACAGTTACACCGGGGAGCTGTTTTTT
TRBV7-2	TRBJ1-3	.	.	CASSPVTSGNTIYF	TGTGCCAGCAGCCCCGTCACCTCTGGAAACACCATATATTTT
TRBV6-5	TRBJ1-1	.	.	CASSYRLNSNTEAFF	TGTGCCAGCAGTTACAGACTCAATTCGAACACTGAAGCTTTCTTT
TRBV7-2	TRBJ2-7	TRBD2	.	CASSLAGGPGEQYF	TGTGCCAGCAGCTTAGCGGGAGGGCCGGGCGAGCAGTACTTC
TRBV5-1	TRBJ2-2	.	.	CASSAQPLGPWGTGELFF	TGCGCCAGCAGCGCGCAGCCCTTGGGACCTTGGGGCACCGGGGAGCTGTTTTTT
TRBV6-5	TRBJ2-7	TRBD1	.	CASSDRGLGEGQYF	TGTGCCAGCAGTGACAGGGGCCTCGGGGAAGGGCAGTACTTC
TRBV30	TRBJ1-1	TRBD1	.	CAWREGYTGGGNTEAFF	TGTGCCTGGAGGGAGGGTTATACAGGGGGTGGGAACACTGAAGCTTTCTTT
TRBV29-1	TRBJ2-5	TRBD1	.	CSADRGQETQYF	TGCAGCGCCGACAGGGGACAAGAGACCCAGTACTTC
TRBV5-1	TRBJ2-3	.	.	CASSLVMGGGTDTQYF	TGCGCCAGCAGCTTGGTCATGGGTGGGGGCACAGATACGCAGTATTTT
TRBV2	TRBJ1-5	.	.	CASFRDRGQPQHF	TGTGCCAGCTTCAGGGACCGCGGTCAGCCCCAGCATTTT
TRBV21-1	TRBJ2-4	.	.	CASSKRGQTLAKNIQYF	TGTGCCAGCAGCAAACGGGGACAGACGCTAGCCAAAAACATTCAGTACTTC
TRBV19	TRBJ1-5	.	once	CASSPRTFPNQPQHF	TGTGCCAGTAGTCCTCGGACATTTCCGAATCAGCCCCAGCATTTT
TRBV18	TRBJ1-5	.	.	CASSPTATGNQPQHF	TGTGCCAGCTCACCCACTGCGACAGGTAATCAGCCCCAGCATTTT
TRBV4-2	TRBJ2-6	.	.	CASSQEWGSGANVLTF	TGTGCCAGCAGCCAAGAGTGGGGCTCTGGGGCCAACGTCCTGACTTTC
TRBV19	TRBJ1-2	TRBD1	few	CASTSGGTAVSENYGYTF	TGTGCCAGTACCTCGGGCGGGACAGCGGTTTCTGAGAACTATGGCTACACCTTC
TRBV2	TRBJ2-7	TRBD2	once	CASSGGGEQYF	TGTGCCAGCAGTGGGGGGGGCGAGCAGTACTTC
TRBV19	TRBJ1-2	.	.	CASSSRMVGPQNYGYTF	TGTGCCAGTAGTAGTCGGATGGTGGGACCCCAGAACTATGGCTACACCTTC
TRBV27	TRBJ2-7	.	.	CASSLSIFSYEQYF	TGTGCCAGCAGTTTATCGATCTTCTCCTACGAGCAGTACTTC
TRBV5-1	TRBJ1-1	TRBD1	.	CASSSWSRGQPADSTEAFF	TGCGCCAGCAGCTCTTGGAGTAGGGGACAGCCAGCGGACAGCACTGAAGCTTTCTTT
TRBV30	TRBJ1-1	TRBD1	.	CAWSWTFREGAAFF	TGTGCCTGGAGCTGGACTTTTAGGGAGGGGGCAGCTTTCTTT
TRBV11-2	TRBJ2-1	TRBD2	.	CASSRSGTSYNEQFF	TGTGCCAGCAGCCGTAGCGGGACTTCCTACAATGAGCAGTTCTTC
TRBV27	TRBJ1-1	.	.	CASRILQGNTEAFF	TGTGCCAGCAGAATTCTACAGGGGAACACTGAAGCTTTCTTT